The 9 T cell receptor beta chains presented below share a single source sample, sequenced in a study of neoadjuvant anti-PD-1 for oral cavity cancer. The protocol was immunoSEQ multiplex PCR, while the TCRdb copy is restricted to in-frame clones and leaves out a portion. The sample contains 6,000 to 8,000 clones, roughly 50% of which appear only once. The starting material was tumor tissue, obtained before nivolumab (anti-PD-1) treatment. Receptors were obtained from a person aged 35-79 years with oral cavity squamous cell carcinoma.

CDR3 bases: TGTGCCAGCAGCTTTAACCAGGAGGCCAAAAACATTCAGTACTTC. It translates to CASSFNQEAKNIQYF. V gene TRBV7-9 combines with J gene TRBJ2-4; D remains unclear. Germline V gene lookup returns CDR1 SEHNR and CDR2 FQNEAQ (reference sequence). The length of the CDR3 is 15 residues. Deletions cut 3 bases from V and 1 base from J, with 10 bases between. The full variable domain, with the rest looked up from reference TRBV7-9 and TRBJ2-4, is DTGVSQNPRHKITKRGQNVTFRCDPISEHNRLYWYRQTLGQGPEFLTYFQNEAQLEKSRLLSDRFSAERPKGSFSTLEIQRTEQGDSAMYLCASSFNQEAKNIQYFGAGTRLSVL.

This chain uses TRBV30 with TRBJ1-1, with D perhaps matching TRBD1 (5 bases). This CDR3 is 12 amino acids long. Trimming took off 4 bases at V and 4 bases at J, with 10 bases between the two ends. CDR1 and CDR2 (germline): GTSNPN, SVGIG (reference sequence). The CDR3, as DNA: TGTGCCTGGACTGGGGGAATCACTGAAGCTTTCTTT. It translates to CAWTGGITEAFF.

This clone showed up just a few times. The chain has TRBV4-3 and TRBJ1-3; D gene ambiguous. This CDR3 is 17 amino acids long. CDR1 is LGHNA, CDR2 YSLEER, per germline. V was shortened by 5 bases and J by 0 bases, with 17 bases between the two germline ends. Here the CDR3 reads CASSTRRSKSSGNTIYF. The CDR3 DNA is TGCGCCAGCAGCACTCGACGGTCCAAGAGCTCTGGAAACACCATATATTTT.

The chain is built from TRBV11-2 and TRBJ1-2; TRBD1 matches 7 bases. In germline, CDR1 is SGHAT, CDR2 FQNNGV. This CDR3 comprises 14 residues. V shed 0 bases and J 5 bases; nucleotides not matched to a gene: 3. CDR3 protein: CASSLDGTAYGYTF. For the CDR3, the DNA is TGTGCCAGCAGCTTAGATGGGACAGCTTATGGCTACACCTTC.

V gene TRBV28 combines with J gene TRBJ1-2; no clear D. There are 15 residues in the CDR3. The V end was cut by 4 bases, the J end by 4 bases, with 16 bases between. Germline assignment: CDR1 MDHEN and CDR2 SYDVKM. The CDR3 spells CASSSLVPGVYGYTF. DNA for the CDR3: TGTGCCAGCAGTTCCCTTGTACCCGGGGTCTATGGCTACACCTTC.

V usage is TRBV4-3 and J usage is TRBJ1-6, with 7 nucleotides matching TRBD1. With 1 base clipped from V and 9 bases from J, the junction kept 9 bases outside the gene matches. Germline CDR1 reads LGHNA; CDR2 reads YSLEER. The CDR3 runs to 16 residues. The CDR3 reads CASSQAPGTVGSPLHF. The CDR3, as DNA: TGCGCCAGCAGCCAAGCCCCAGGGACAGTCGGTTCACCCCTCCACTTT.

This clone was detected a few times. This chain uses TRBV6-6 with TRBJ1-1, with D unresolved. Deletions cut 0 bases from V and 4 bases from J, with 3 bases between. The CDR3 spans 12 residues. Germline CDR1 is MNHNY and CDR2 is SVGAGI (reference sequence). CDR3 bases: TGTGCCAGCAGTTACTCTCCCACTGAAGCTTTCTTT. Protein: CASSYSPTEAFF.

The chain is built from TRBV19 and TRBJ1-1; perhaps TRBD1 as D (6 bases). This CDR3 is built from 16 residues. Trimming removed 3 bases at V and 0 bases at J, with 14 bases between. CDR1 and CDR2 (germline): LNHDA, SQIVND (reference sequence). Written as DNA, the CDR3 is TGTGCCAGTAGTATCTCTCGGGGGCGAGTGAACACTGAAGCTTTCTTT. Translation gives CASSISRGRVNTEAFF. Complete variable domain (other parts from reference TRBV19 and TRBJ1-1): DGGITQSPKYLFRKEGQNVTLSCEQNLNHDAMYWYRQDPGQGLRLIYYSQIVNDFQKGDIAEGYSVSREKKESFPLTVTSAQKNPTAFYLCASSISRGRVNTEAFFGQGTRLTVV.

The V call is TRBV5-8, the J call TRBJ2-7; D assignment may be TRBD1 or TRBD2 (5 bases each). Germline-derived CDR1 and CDR2 are SGHTS and YDEGEE. V was clipped by 4 bases and J by 2 bases, with 22 bases between them. The CDR3 is 17 amino acids. CDR3 nucleotide sequence: TGTGCCAGCAGCCCCGGGACCCGCAGAAAAGGGGCCTACGAGCAGTACTTC. The encoded protein is CASSPGTRRKGAYEQYF.